This T cell receptor (beta chain) emerged from a study of T cells in Graves' hyperthyroidism and ophthalmopathy. Broader study findings: The majority of expanded thyroid clonotypes above 0.001 also appeared in blood.

The CDR3 totals 22 residues. Germline V gene lookup returns CDR1 KGHSH and CDR2 LQKENI. Trimming removed 2 bases from V and 1 base from J, with 27 bases in between. To note about this clonotype: Antigen specificity is unknown.

The investigators amplified TCR beta CDR3 regions from RNA transcripts. First-round RT-PCR of the TCR CDR3 relied on the HTBI primer set. TCRdb used MiXCR to reprocess the multiplex PCR reads, holding one entry per CDR3 protein. The sample yields over 200,000 distinct CDR3 sequences, roughly 14% seen once. The study excluded patients with uncontrolled infection, other autoimmune disease, pregnancy or lactation. Fresh 10 ml peripheral blood yielded PBMCs. The TCR comes from a woman aged 40 to 50 with Graves' hyperthyroidism that later progressed to Graves' ophthalmopathy. The chain joins TRBV18 to TRBJ2-6; D might be TRBD1 (6 bases). The source material was blood. The CDR3 bases are TGTGCCAGCTCACCATCGCTCCTGGCAACAGGGCCGAAACTATCTGGGGCCAACGTCCTGACTTTC. As protein: CASSPSLLATGPKLSGANVLTF.